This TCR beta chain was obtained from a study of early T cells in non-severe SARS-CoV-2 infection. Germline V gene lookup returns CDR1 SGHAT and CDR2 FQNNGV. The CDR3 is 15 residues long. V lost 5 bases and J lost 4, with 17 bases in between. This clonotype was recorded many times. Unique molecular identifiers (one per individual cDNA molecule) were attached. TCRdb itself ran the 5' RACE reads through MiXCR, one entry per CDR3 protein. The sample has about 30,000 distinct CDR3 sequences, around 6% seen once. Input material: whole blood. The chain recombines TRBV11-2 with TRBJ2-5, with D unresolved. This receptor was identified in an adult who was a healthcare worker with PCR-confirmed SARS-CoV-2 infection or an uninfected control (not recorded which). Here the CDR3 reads CASSPIEGYRETQYF. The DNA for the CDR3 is TGTGCCAGCAGCCCGATTGAAGGGTATAGAGAGACCCAGTACTTC.